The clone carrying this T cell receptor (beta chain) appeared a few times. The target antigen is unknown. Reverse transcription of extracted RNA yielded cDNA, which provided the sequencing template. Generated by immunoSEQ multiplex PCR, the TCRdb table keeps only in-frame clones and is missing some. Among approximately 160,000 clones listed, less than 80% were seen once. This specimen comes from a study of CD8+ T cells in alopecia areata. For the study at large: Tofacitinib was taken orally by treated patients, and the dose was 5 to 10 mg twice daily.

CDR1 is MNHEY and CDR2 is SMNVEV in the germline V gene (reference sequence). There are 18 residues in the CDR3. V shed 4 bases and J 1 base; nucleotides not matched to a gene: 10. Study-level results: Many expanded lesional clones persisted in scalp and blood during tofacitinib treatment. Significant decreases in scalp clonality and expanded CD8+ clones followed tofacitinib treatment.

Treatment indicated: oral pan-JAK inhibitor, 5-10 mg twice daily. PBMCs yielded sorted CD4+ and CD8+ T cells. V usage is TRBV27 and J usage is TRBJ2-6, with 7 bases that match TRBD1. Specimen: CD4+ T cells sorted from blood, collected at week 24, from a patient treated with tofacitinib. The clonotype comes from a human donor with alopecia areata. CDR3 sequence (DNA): TGTGCCAGCAGTTCCATCAGGGGGAAAGCGTCTGGGGCCAACGTCCTGACTTTC. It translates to CASSSIRGKASGANVLTF.